This TCR beta chain was identified in a study of vaccination and CD4 T cells after COVID-19. At the Johns Hopkins FTIC core, DNA taken from cultured CD4+ T cells was sequenced by way of the Oncomine TCR Beta short-read assay. Each CDR3 protein gets one entry after TCRdb re-called the PCR reads with MiXCR. The data hold 13,000 to 15,000 distinct CDR3 sequences, with around 43% observed a single time. The germline V and J ends were trimmed by 5 bases and 2 bases, with 6 bases remaining between them. This CDR3 comprises 12 residues. This clonotype was recorded a few times. Its antigen is as yet unknown. Treatment noted: roughly ten-day PBMC culture with coronavirus spike peptide pools or control peptides (ViraFEST assay).

This sequence joins TRBV12-3 or TRBV12-4 and TRBJ1-2; D is uncertain. The TCR sequence derives from a human donor who had recovered from COVID-19. Sequenced input: CD4+ T cells from blood, cultured in vitro. The CDR3 nucleotides read TGTGCCAGCAGTCAACCCAACTATGGCTACACCTTC. Its translation: CASSQPNYGYTF.